One TCR beta chain is described in this entry. Its antigen is not known. These data are taken from a study of T-cell memory formation after mild COVID-19. Study conclusions and caveats: A balance of CD4 and CD8 characterized clones contracting day 15 to 85, whereas later expanders leaned CD4+.

TCRdb itself ran the 5' RACE reads through MiXCR, one entry per CDR3 protein. This table holds roughly 170,000 distinct CDR3 sequences, roughly 18% found once. The CDR3 covers 16 residues. Germline V CDR1 and CDR2: KGHSH, LQKENI. Germline trimming cut 3 bases from V and 2 bases from J; bases unmatched to any gene: 5. The chain links TRBV18 to TRBJ2-7, with 12 bases fitting TRBD2. The clonotype comes from a man younger than 35 who had mild COVID-19 (a few samples of this study predate the infection). Cell type and time point are not known. The sample consisted of PBMCs or a T cell subset sorted from them (not recorded which). CDR3 DNA sequence: TGTGCCAGCTCACCGGATCGACTAGCGGGGGCCTACGAGCAGTACTTC. This translates into CASSPDRLAGAYEQYF.